Each of the 13 T cell receptor beta chains below was sequenced from the same sample in a study of cytomegalovirus exposure and HLA in healthy donors listed by TCRdb under 2017. The library was made by the immunoSEQ multiplex PCR assay. For the multiplex PCR, a mixture combining 60 forward primers for TCR Vbeta segments and 13 reverse primers for TCR Jbeta segments was used. TCRdb stores this immuneACCESS table with in-frame sequences only. Part of the clones is absent; in the studies checked, under half of the shortfall reflects unresolved V genes, and no reason is known for the rest. A total of some 97,000 clones appear in this sample, around 80% of them only once. Of the sample, over 4% falls within the top ten clones. Specimen: PBMCs. These receptors all come from a female donor in good health and CMV-seropositive.

V gene TRBV29-1 combines with J gene TRBJ2-5, with a possible D match to TRBD1 (5 bases). The CDR3 has 13 residues. Per the germline V gene, CDR1 is SQVTM and CDR2 is ANQGSEA. Trimming left V 7 bases short and J 5 bases short, with 17 bases between. DNA of the CDR3: TGCAGCGCCGGACAAATATTGGGGGAGACCCAGTACTTC. Translation gives CSAGQILGETQYF.

This chain links TRBV6-4 with TRBJ2-2; D perhaps matches TRBD2 (5 bases). Germline V lookup: CDR1 MRHNA, CDR2 SNTAGT. This CDR3 has 13 amino acids. V gave up 3 bases and J gave up 5 bases, with 7 bases separating them. The CDR3 region is CASSERRTGELFF. The CDR3 nucleotides are TGTGCCAGCAGTGAGCGGAGGACCGGGGAGCTGTTTTTT.

The J gene is TRBJ1-2, the V gene TRBV12-1; the D call of TRBD1 is as the table states it, not checked on the DNA. TRBV12-1 is flagged as a pseudogene. This CDR3 comprises 17 residues. CDR3 sequence: CASSHQTGPRVNYGYTF. CDR3 sequence (DNA): TGTGCCAGCAGCCATCAGACAGGGCCGCGGGTTAACTATGGCTACACCTTC.

As concerns this clone: Other DNA sequences within the sample encode an identical CDR3. CDR3 loop: CASSLDREETQYF. In nucleotides, the CDR3 is TGTGCCAGCAGCTTAGACAGGGAGGAGACCCAGTACTTC. This chain joins TRBV7-2 and TRBJ2-5; D is possibly TRBD1 (6 bases). The CDR3 extends over 13 amino acids. In germline, CDR1 is SGHTA, CDR2 FQGNSA. The V gene lost 1 base and the J gene lost 5 bases, with 8 bases spanning the gap.

The rearrangement joins TRBV18 to TRBJ2-7; D perhaps matches TRBD1 (5 bases). The CDR3 is 14 amino acids. CDR1 is KGHSH, CDR2 LQKENI, per germline. V lost 2 bases, J lost 4 bases, and 12 bases lay in between. The DNA of the CDR3 is TGTGCCAGCTCACCAAGGCAGGGAACTTACGAGCAGTACTTC. This sequence encodes CASSPRQGTYEQYF.

This chain links TRBV19 with TRBJ2-3; tentative D call: TRBD1 (6 bases). Trimming took 6 bases from V and 2 from J, leaving 15 bases between them. In germline, CDR1 is LNHDA, CDR2 SQIVND (reference sequence). CDR3 length equals 15 residues. The chain's CDR3 is CASRPQGGHTDTQYF. In DNA form, the CDR3 reads TGTGCCAGTAGACCACAAGGGGGACACACAGATACGCAGTATTTT.

The rearrangement uses TRBV4-1 and TRBJ2-1, with D maybe TRBD2 (5 bases). The V end was cut by 2 bases, the J end by 7 bases, with 15 bases between. This CDR3 is built from 15 residues. Germline V lookup: CDR1 MGHRA, CDR2 YSYEKL. CDR3 loop: CASSQSFGRLNEQFF. DNA for the CDR3: TGCGCCAGCAGCCAATCGTTCGGCCGACTAAATGAGCAGTTCTTC.

This clone was recorded once. The chain joins TRBV5-1 to TRBJ2-5, with a tentative D call TRBD2 (5 bases). Looked up from germline, CDR1 is SGHRS and CDR2 is YFSETQ. The length of the CDR3 is 13 residues. The V end was cut by 9 bases, the J end by 4 bases, with 16 bases between. In DNA form, the CDR3 reads TGCGCCAACGAGGCGGTAGAGGGAGAGACCCAGTACTTC. This translates into CANEAVEGETQYF.

The rearrangement joins TRBV25-1 to TRBJ2-1, with 11 bases lining up with TRBD2. The J segment lost 5 bases and the V segment lost 6 bases, leaving 3 bases of the junction unmatched. Germline CDR1 MGHDK, CDR2 SYGVNS. The CDR3 contains 14 residues. The CDR3 spells CASRTSGGDNEQFF. DNA for the CDR3: TGTGCCAGCAGAACTAGCGGGGGAGACAATGAGCAGTTCTTC.

CDR3 amino acids: CASSRQGVSNQPQHF. CDR3 in DNA: TGTGCCAGTAGTCGGCAGGGGGTGTCAAATCAGCCCCAGCATTTT. The chain recombines TRBV19 with TRBJ1-5, with TRBD1 matching 7 bases. The CDR3 covers 15 residues. Germline CDR1 is LNHDA and CDR2 is SQIVND (reference sequence). Trimming took 5 bases from V and 4 from J; bases not matched to a gene: 8.

Regarding this clone: A junction end diverges from the germline sequence, so it may reflect a read error. V and J are TRBV30 and TRBJ2-5; tentative D call: TRBD2 (6 bases). Germline V gene data show CDR1 as GTSNPN and CDR2 as SVGIG (reference sequence). This CDR3 spans 13 amino acids. DNA of the CDR3: TGTGCCTGGGCCGGGGACTCCCAAGCGACCCAGTACTTC. It yields the protein CAWAGDSQATQYF.

This clone appeared a few times. This chain joins TRBV23-1 and TRBJ2-1, with 11 nucleotides matching TRBD2. TRBV23-1 is labeled an ORF, and its function is uncertain. The CDR3 runs 17 residues. With 0 bases clipped from V and 4 bases from J, the junction kept 5 bases outside the gene matches. CDR3: CASSQSWGTSGYNEQFF. The CDR3, as DNA: TGCGCCAGCAGTCAATCCTGGGGGACTAGCGGTTACAATGAGCAGTTCTTC.

The chain has TRBV5-6 and TRBJ1-1; unclear D gene. This CDR3 is 13 amino acids long. V was clipped by 4 bases and J by 1 base, with 8 bases between them. Per germline, CDR1 SGHDT and CDR2 YYEEEE. The CDR3 reads CASSPTPNTEAFF. CDR3 nucleotides: TGTGCCAGCAGCCCGACACCGAACACTGAAGCTTTCTTT.